This passage covers 14 T cell receptor beta chains from one sample sequenced in a study of post-analysis software for immune sequencing data. Whole-study findings and limits: Comparison of patients with controls showed a handful of TRBV segments more frequent in patients, TRBV5-6, TRBV5-1 and TRBV20-1 among them.

No antigen is known for these receptors. Prepared libraries of TCR beta cDNA carried unique molecular identifiers. MiXCR, run by TCRdb on the PCR reads, gives a single entry per CDR3 protein. This table has 430,000 or so distinct CDR3 sequences, approximately 37% appearing once. Sequenced: blood. All receptors derive from a girl aged 2-10 years with multiple sclerosis.

This clonotype was counted between two and nine times. The chain joins TRBV29-1 to TRBJ2-5; TRBD1 agrees at 8 bases. The CDR3 length is 13 residues. Trimming took 3 bases from V and 3 from J; bases not matched to a gene: 3. Per germline, CDR1 SQVTM and CDR2 ANQGSEA. The CDR3 nucleotides read TGCAGCGTTGATGACAGGGGAAAAGAGACCCAGTACTTC. It specifies CSVDDRGKETQYF.

This sequence joins TRBV6-6 and TRBJ2-7; 8 positions agree with TRBD2. CDR1 and CDR2 from the germline V gene are MNHNY and SVGAGI (reference sequence). The V gene end was trimmed by 6 bases and the J gene end by 6 bases; junction bases not matched to a gene: 4. The CDR3 consists of 12 residues. CDR3 DNA sequence: TGTGCCAGCAGCCACGGGGGGGGCGAGCAGTACTTC. This codes for CASSHGGGEQYF.

CDR3 in DNA: TGCAGCGTGAGACAGGGTATGAACACTGAAGCTTTCTTT. Encoded protein: CSVRQGMNTEAFF. The V gene is TRBV29-1, the J gene TRBJ1-1; 7 positions agree with TRBD1. Germline-derived CDR1 and CDR2 are SQVTM and ANQGSEA. Losses at the gene ends were 6 bases for V and 0 bases for J; bases not matched to a gene: 4. This CDR3 comprises 13 residues.

This clonotype was observed a handful of times. CDR3 protein: CASSSGTGGKEKLFF. The DNA for the CDR3 is TGTGCCAGCAGTTCCGGGACAGGGGGGAAAGAAAAACTGTTTTTT. The chain joins TRBV28 to TRBJ1-4; 11 positions agree with TRBD1. Germline V lookup: CDR1 MDHEN, CDR2 SYDVKM. The CDR3 runs to 15 residues. The junction had 6 bases not matched to a gene; V was cut back by 4 bases and J by 8 bases.

This clonotype was counted only a few times. The V gene is TRBV18, the J gene TRBJ1-2; no clear D gene. CDR3 length equals 17 residues. Trimming left V 2 bases short and J 6 bases short, with 22 bases between. Germline CDR1 KGHSH, CDR2 LQKENI. CDR3 in DNA: TGTGCCAGCTCACCATTTATTGCTACAGCCGAAAATGATGGCTACACCTTC. Translating gives CASSPFIATAENDGYTF.

The chain carries TRBV24-1 and TRBJ1-6; D call uncertain. Germline assignment: CDR1 KGHDR and CDR2 SFDVKD. The V and J ends lost 11 bases and 8 bases respectively, with 27 bases between them. The CDR3 consists of 17 residues. CDR3 loop: CANEVMFGISYYSPLHF. As DNA, the CDR3 is TGTGCCAATGAGGTCATGTTCGGGATCAGTTATTATTCACCCCTCCACTTT.

This clonotype was counted a few times. The chain employs TRBV28 and TRBJ2-1, with 9 bases aligning to TRBD2. Germline loops: CDR1 MDHEN, CDR2 SYDVKM. The CDR3 has 12 amino acids. V trimming: 8 bases; J trimming: 8 bases; junction bases outside the gene matches: 4. The CDR3 nucleotides are TGTGCCAGCGCGGGGGGGCCATATGAGCAGTTCTTC. Protein product: CASAGGPYEQFF.

In its sample, this clonotype was seen a few times. The chain couples TRBV12-5 to TRBJ1-1, with D tentatively TRBD1 (6 bases). This CDR3 spans 12 amino acids. Trimming took 4 bases from V and 7 from J, leaving 10 bases between them. Germline-derived CDR1 and CDR2 are LGHNT and FRNRAP. The CDR3 sequence is CASGSEGGEAFF. Written as DNA, the CDR3 is TGTGCTAGTGGTTCAGAAGGGGGTGAAGCTTTCTTT.

This clonotype occurred a few times. The rearrangement links TRBV29-1 to TRBJ1-6, with D unclear. This CDR3 has 18 residues. Per germline, CDR1 SQVTM and CDR2 ANQGSEA. The germline V and J ends were trimmed by 7 bases and 10 bases, with 32 bases remaining between them. The CDR3 region is CSGPPVRCAPNGKSPLHF. For the CDR3, the DNA is TGCAGCGGCCCACCGGTCAGGTGTGCGCCAAACGGGAAATCACCCCTCCACTTT.

J is TRBJ1-2 and V is TRBV25-1; D is possibly TRBD1 (6 bases). V was clipped by 6 bases and J by 2 bases, with 10 bases between them. The germline V gene has CDR1 MGHDK and CDR2 SYGVNS. The CDR3 has 13 amino acids. DNA for the CDR3: TGTGCCAGCAGGAAAACAGGGAACTATGGCTACACCTTC. It codes for CASRKTGNYGYTF.

The count of this clonotype is one. V gene TRBV7-2 combines with J gene TRBJ2-5; 10 bases match TRBD2. J was trimmed by 5 bases and V by 2 bases; bases with no gene match: 8. This CDR3 has 16 amino acids. CDR1 SGHTA and CDR2 FQGNSA come from the germline V gene. CDR3 DNA sequence: TGTGCCAGCAGCTTAAGAAGCGGGGGGGCGGCGGAGACCCAGTACTTC. It is translated as CASSLRSGGAAETQYF.

The rearrangement uses TRBV24-1 and TRBJ2-1; 7 positions match TRBD2. Unmatched junction bases numbered 3, after V lost 5 bases and J lost 3 bases. The CDR3 consists of 14 residues. Germline CDR1 and CDR2: KGHDR and SFDVKD. The CDR3: CATSGIAGYNEQFF. Written as DNA, the CDR3 is TGTGCCACCAGTGGTATAGCGGGCTACAATGAGCAGTTCTTC.

The V and J genes are TRBV12-3 or TRBV12-4 and TRBJ1-6, with D hard to call. CDR3 length equals 13 residues. Trimming shortened V by 7 bases and J by 11 bases, and 15 bases separated the two germline ends. CDR3 bases: TGTGCCAGCACCTTGAGCTTCTGGCCACCCCTCCACTTT. Its translation: CASTLSFWPPLHF.

The count of this clonotype is one. The chain is built from TRBV28 and TRBJ1-1; D is ambiguous. The CDR3 has 15 residues. Germline CDR1 reads MDHEN; CDR2 reads SYDVKM. Trimming took off 5 bases at V and 0 bases at J, with 13 bases between the two ends. Here the CDR3 DNA reads TGTGCCAGCAGTGGCCGGCTAACAGTGAACACTGAAGCTTTCTTT. Its protein is CASSGRLTVNTEAFF.